This TCR beta chain was captured in a study of T cells after yellow fever vaccination. Study context: Researchers used SMART-Seq v4 Ultra Low Input to prepare fractions that had low cell numbers.

As concerns this clonotype: Its antigen is not known.

Trimming left V 1 base short and J 2 bases short, with 8 bases between. Germline V gene lookup returns CDR1 LNHNV and CDR2 YYDKDF (reference sequence). The length of the CDR3 is 14 residues. TCRdb re-called the 5' RACE reads with MiXCR, one entry per CDR3 protein. The sample includes over 200,000 distinct CDR3 sequences, approximately 6.3% of them seen just once. Notes on the study in general: Primary-vaccination clones mostly resurfaced post-booster (just under 98% CD4, 75% to 90% CD8). Contamination of FACS-sorted repertoires by abundant clonotypes from the bulk population could occur.

This TCR was recovered from a man aged 30 to 45 who received the YFV17D yellow fever vaccine. The specimen was CD4+ T cells sorted from PBMCs, collected on the day of the yellow fever booster vaccination. The genes are TRBV15 and TRBJ1-2; D is unresolved. CDR3: CATSRVKGNYGYTF. CDR3 DNA sequence: TGTGCCACCAGCAGAGTCAAGGGAAACTATGGCTACACCTTC.